This T cell receptor beta chain was captured in a study of response to subunit inactivated influenza vaccine. Study conclusions and caveats: Few additional T cells are recruited per seasonal influenza vaccination, authors suggested.

In regard to this clonotype: Its matching antigen is unknown.

The V gene's germline CDR1 is MDHEN and CDR2 SYDVKM. This CDR3 contains 15 residues. The ends were cut back, 3 bases at V and 4 bases at J, with 12 bases in the middle. TCRdb recomputed calls from the RT-PCR reads with MiXCR, one row per CDR3 protein. In the table there are over 450,000 distinct CDR3 sequences, approximately 12% of which are singletons. V is TRBV28 and J is TRBJ1-4, with D maybe TRBD1 (5 bases). Sample: PBMCs from blood, taken 45 days after vaccination. This receptor was taken from a man aged 45 to 65 who received an inactivated influenza vaccine. This chain's CDR3 is CASSFSRGLNEKLFF. CDR3 nucleotide sequence: TGTGCCAGCAGTTTCTCCCGGGGACTTAATGAAAAACTGTTTTTT.